This T cell receptor (beta chain) was profiled in a study of neurological immune-mediated disorders. Findings and caveats of the study: None of the CDR3 amino acid sequences found in expanded clones was shared across subjects. This suggests that the TCR-beta repertoires were private in all groups. While HTLV-1-associated myelopathy showed the greatest TCR clonal expansion, multiple sclerosis showed the least, falling below healthy controls.

This sample's time point: longitudinal time-point 1 (baseline). Volunteers attending a blood bank in Maryland, USA, served as healthy controls. The output of every sequencing run exceeded 190 million TCR-beta sequences, derived from 15-18 subjects. A single record per CDR3 protein comes from TCRdb applying MiXCR to the 5' RACE reads. The table lists around 49,000 distinct CDR3 sequences, 9% to 10% of them singletons. The table lists this clonotype with many counts. Its antigen is as yet unknown. J gave up 2 bases and V 6 bases, and 10 bases lay outside the gene matches. The germline gives CDR1 MNHEY, CDR2 SVGAGI. The CDR3 length is 17 residues.

V gene TRBV6-5 combines with J gene TRBJ2-6, with TRBD1 identical over 7 bases. The sequenced material came from PBMCs. This receptor was obtained from a woman aged 35 to 49 in good health. The CDR3 spells CASRQGPRLTGANVLTF. CDR3 nucleotides: TGTGCCAGCAGACAGGGGCCACGCCTGACTGGGGCCAACGTCCTGACTTTC.